This T cell receptor (beta chain) emerged from a study of PD-1 blockade in mismatch repair-deficient tumors. Per germline, CDR1 LNHDA and CDR2 SQIVND (reference sequence). V was pared by 2 bases and J by 1 base, with 11 bases between. The CDR3 contains 15 residues. TCRdb keeps only in-frame clones here, not all; method: immunoSEQ multiplex PCR. The sample gives roughly 84,000 clones, 81% of which show up once; approximately 2.7% is in the top ten. The chain recombines TRBV19 with TRBJ2-5; D uncertain. The sequences come from peripheral blood, collected 12 weeks after starting pembrolizumab. This sequence was found in an adult with mismatch repair-deficient cancer. The CDR3 here is CASSIRPGIQETQYF. The CDR3 coding sequence is TGTGCCAGTAGTATAAGGCCAGGAATCCAAGAGACCCAGTACTTC.